The clone carrying this T cell receptor (beta chain) occurred many times. Its specificity is not known. Deletions cut 5 bases from V and 2 bases from J, with 13 bases between. Looked up from germline, CDR1 is SEHNR and CDR2 is FQNEAQ (reference sequence). The CDR3 has 15 residues. This sample stems from a study of T cells in Graves' hyperthyroidism and ophthalmopathy. The study based diagnoses on clinical symptoms, serum thyroxine and TRAb, thyroid ultrasound and orbital computed tomography. Each 10 ml fresh peripheral blood draw supplied the PBMCs. Amplification yielded TCR beta CDR3 regions, with RNA transcripts as the source. The HTBI primer set served for first-round RT-PCR of the TCR CDR3. Each CDR3 protein is one row after TCRdb ran MiXCR on the multiplex PCR reads. The table records hundreds of thousands of distinct CDR3 sequences, roughly 14% of them present only once. General observations from the study: Blood also showed most of the thyroid clonotypes that were expanded above 0.001.

The J gene is TRBJ2-1, the V gene TRBV7-9, with D perhaps TRBD1 (6 bases). Sequences were obtained from blood. This sequence was found in a man aged 18 to 29 with Graves' ophthalmopathy. The CDR3 here is CASSEPGDPYNEQFF. CDR3 nucleotides: TGTGCCAGCAGCGAACCAGGGGATCCCTACAATGAGCAGTTCTTC.